This TCR beta chain stems from a study of vaccination and CD4 T cells after COVID-19. Study as a whole: Post-COVID sampling occurred a median 101 days after diagnosis (range 35 to 161).

The CDR3 consists of 16 residues. CDR1 is MNHNS and CDR2 is SASEGT in the germline V gene. V shed 5 bases and J shed 1 base, with 14 bases lying between them. This clonotype was counted between two and nine times. Its antigen is unknown. As for treatment: roughly nine-day PBMC culture with coronavirus spike peptide pools or control peptides (ViraFEST assay). The study sequenced cultured CD4+ T cell DNA using the Oncomine TCR Beta short-read assay. MiXCR, run by TCRdb on the PCR reads, gives a single entry per CDR3 protein. The data show under 20,000 distinct CDR3 sequences, roughly 31% seen once. This sequence was found in a human donor with COVID-19. Sequenced input: cultured CD4+ T cells from blood. The chain recombines TRBV6-1 with TRBJ2-2; no definite D call. The CDR3 sequence: CASSPRPSLNTGELFF. CDR3 nucleotide sequence: TGTGCCAGCAGTCCGAGGCCGAGCCTGAACACCGGGGAGCTGTTTTTT.